This TCR beta chain was sequenced for a study of T cells after yellow fever vaccination. Across the whole study: Fractions of low cell number were prepared using SMART-Seq v4 Ultra Low Input. Findings and limits, study-wide: Primary-vaccination clones mostly resurfaced post-booster (approximately 96% CD4, roughly 87% CD8). Abundant clonotypes from the bulk population could get into FACS-sorted repertoires as contaminants.

5'RACE template switching generated TCR cDNA, adding a universal primer site and UMIs. TCRdb analysed the 5' RACE reads with MiXCR anew, one entry per CDR3 protein. Of 400,000 or so distinct CDR3 sequences in the sample, over 5% were seen once. Germline assignment: CDR1 MNHEY and CDR2 SVGEGT. CDR3 size: 12 residues. Notes on this clonotype: Its antigen is undetermined. Germline and junction disagree at one end, which may indicate a read error.

V and J are TRBV6-2 or TRBV6-3 and TRBJ1-1, with unresolved D. This clonotype originated in a man aged 25-45 years who received the YFV17D yellow fever vaccine. Material: PBMCs, obtained 5 days after the yellow fever booster vaccination. The CDR3 region is CASSYRMGEALF. Written as DNA, the CDR3 is TGTGCCAGCAGTTATCGAATGGGCGAAGCTCTCTTT.